The present T cell receptor (beta chain) was sequenced within a study of T cell responses to AZD1222 COVID-19 vaccine. The CDR3 is 17 residues long. With 5 bases clipped from V and 2 bases from J, the junction kept 13 bases outside the gene matches. Germline V CDR1 and CDR2: SGHAT, FQNNGV. As concerns this clone: Its antigen remains unidentified.

Using immunoSEQ multiplex PCR, the repertoire was profiled, and TCRdb retains in-frame clones only, with some absent. The sample contains 120,000 to 150,000 clones, around nine tenths of which appear only once. Study results and caveats: Donors were largely white British and mainly female; clonal diversity was possibly underestimated. Reportedly, close to half of spike-specific TCRs are directed against unmutated variant regions.

This sequence was found in an adult in good health. The specimen comprised peripheral blood, sampled on day 0 of MenACWY control vaccination. The chain joins TRBV11-2 to TRBJ2-7, with 9 bases aligning to TRBD1. The CDR3: CASSPGPNRGRAYEQYF. The DNA for the CDR3 is TGTGCCAGCAGCCCCGGGCCCAACAGGGGGCGGGCCTACGAGCAGTACTTC.